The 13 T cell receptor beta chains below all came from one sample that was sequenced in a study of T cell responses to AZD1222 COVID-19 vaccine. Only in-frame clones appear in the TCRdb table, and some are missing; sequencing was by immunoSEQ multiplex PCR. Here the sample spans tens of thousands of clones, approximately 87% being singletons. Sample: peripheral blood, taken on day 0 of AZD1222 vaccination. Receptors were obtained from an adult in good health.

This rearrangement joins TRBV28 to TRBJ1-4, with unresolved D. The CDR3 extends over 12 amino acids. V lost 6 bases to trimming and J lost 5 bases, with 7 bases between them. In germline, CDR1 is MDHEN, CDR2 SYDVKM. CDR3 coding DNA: TGTGCCAGCAGGGGTTTCAATGAAAAACTGTTTTTT. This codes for CASRGFNEKLFF.

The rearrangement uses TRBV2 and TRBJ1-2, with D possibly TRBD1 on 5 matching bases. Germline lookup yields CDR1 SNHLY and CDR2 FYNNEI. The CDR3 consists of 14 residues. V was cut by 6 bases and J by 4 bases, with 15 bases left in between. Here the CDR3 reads CASRPDGQGYGYTF. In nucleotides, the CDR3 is TGTGCCAGCAGGCCGGACGGGCAGGGCTATGGCTACACCTTC.

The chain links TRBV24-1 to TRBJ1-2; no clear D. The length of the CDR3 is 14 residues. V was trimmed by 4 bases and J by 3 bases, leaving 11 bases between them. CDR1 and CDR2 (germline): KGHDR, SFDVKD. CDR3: CATSDPDGYYGYTF. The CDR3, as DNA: TGTGCCACCAGTGACCCAGACGGATACTATGGCTACACCTTC.

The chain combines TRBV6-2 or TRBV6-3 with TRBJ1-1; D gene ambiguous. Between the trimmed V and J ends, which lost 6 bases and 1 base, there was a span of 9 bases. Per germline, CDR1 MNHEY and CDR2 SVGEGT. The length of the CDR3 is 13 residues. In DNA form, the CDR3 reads TGTGCCAGCAGCTTCAACAGGAACACTGAAGCTTTCTTT. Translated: CASSFNRNTEAFF.

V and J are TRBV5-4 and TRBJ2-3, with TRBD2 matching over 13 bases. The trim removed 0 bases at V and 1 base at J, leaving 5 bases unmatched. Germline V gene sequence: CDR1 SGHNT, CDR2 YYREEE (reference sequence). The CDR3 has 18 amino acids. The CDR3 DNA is TGTGCCAGCAGCTTGGAACTAGCGGGGGGGCCTGGCACAGATACGCAGTATTTT. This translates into CASSLELAGGPGTDTQYF.

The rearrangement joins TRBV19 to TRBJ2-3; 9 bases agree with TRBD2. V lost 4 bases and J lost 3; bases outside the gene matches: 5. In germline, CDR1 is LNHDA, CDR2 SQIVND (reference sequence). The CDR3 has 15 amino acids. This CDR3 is CASSRSSGKTDTQYF. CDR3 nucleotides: TGTGCCAGTAGTAGGTCTAGCGGGAAAACAGATACGCAGTATTTT.

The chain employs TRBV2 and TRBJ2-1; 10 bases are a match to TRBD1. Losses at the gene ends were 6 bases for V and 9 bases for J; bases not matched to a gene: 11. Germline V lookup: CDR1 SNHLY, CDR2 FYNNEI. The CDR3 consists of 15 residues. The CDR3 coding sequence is TGTGCCAGCAGAAACCGGGACAGGGGAGGAGGTGAGCAGTTCTTC. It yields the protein CASRNRDRGGGEQFF.

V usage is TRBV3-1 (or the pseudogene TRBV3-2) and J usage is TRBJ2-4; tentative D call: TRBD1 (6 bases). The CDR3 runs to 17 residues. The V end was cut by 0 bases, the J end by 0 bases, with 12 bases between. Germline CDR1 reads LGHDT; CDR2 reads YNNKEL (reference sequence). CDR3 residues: CASSQEQGSLAKNIQYF. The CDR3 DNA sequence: TGTGCCAGCAGCCAAGAACAGGGTTCACTAGCCAAAAACATTCAGTACTTC.

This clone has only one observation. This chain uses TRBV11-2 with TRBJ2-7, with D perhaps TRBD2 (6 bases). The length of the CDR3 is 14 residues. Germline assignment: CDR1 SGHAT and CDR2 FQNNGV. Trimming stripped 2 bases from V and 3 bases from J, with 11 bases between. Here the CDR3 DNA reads TGTGCCAGCAGCTTATACGGAGGGGACTACGAGCAGTACTTC. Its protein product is CASSLYGGDYEQYF.

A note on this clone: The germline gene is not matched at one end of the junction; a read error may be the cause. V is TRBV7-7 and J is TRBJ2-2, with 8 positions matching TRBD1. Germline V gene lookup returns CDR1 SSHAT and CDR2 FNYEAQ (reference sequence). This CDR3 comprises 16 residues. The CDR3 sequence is CASSPQTGVPSGELFF. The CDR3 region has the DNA TGTGCTAGCAGCCCTCAGACAGGGGTTCCTAGCGGGGAGCTGTTTTTT.

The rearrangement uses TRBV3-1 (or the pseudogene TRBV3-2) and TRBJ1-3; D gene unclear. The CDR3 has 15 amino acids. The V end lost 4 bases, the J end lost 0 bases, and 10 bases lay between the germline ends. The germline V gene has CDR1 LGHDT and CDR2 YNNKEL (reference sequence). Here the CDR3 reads CASSLTGSSGNTIYF. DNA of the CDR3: TGTGCCAGCAGCCTCACCGGGAGCTCTGGAAACACCATATATTTT.

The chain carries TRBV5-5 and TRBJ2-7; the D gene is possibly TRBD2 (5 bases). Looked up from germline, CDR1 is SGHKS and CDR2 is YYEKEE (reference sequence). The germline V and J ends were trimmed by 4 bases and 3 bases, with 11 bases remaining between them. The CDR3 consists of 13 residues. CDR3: CASSRVEGYEQYF. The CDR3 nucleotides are TGTGCCAGCAGCCGAGTAGAGGGCTACGAGCAGTACTTC.

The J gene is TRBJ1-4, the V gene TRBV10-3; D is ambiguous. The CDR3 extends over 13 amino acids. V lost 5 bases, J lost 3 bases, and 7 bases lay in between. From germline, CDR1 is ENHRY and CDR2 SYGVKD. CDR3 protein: CAISNGANEKLFF. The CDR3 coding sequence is TGTGCCATCAGTAATGGTGCTAATGAAAAACTGTTTTTT.